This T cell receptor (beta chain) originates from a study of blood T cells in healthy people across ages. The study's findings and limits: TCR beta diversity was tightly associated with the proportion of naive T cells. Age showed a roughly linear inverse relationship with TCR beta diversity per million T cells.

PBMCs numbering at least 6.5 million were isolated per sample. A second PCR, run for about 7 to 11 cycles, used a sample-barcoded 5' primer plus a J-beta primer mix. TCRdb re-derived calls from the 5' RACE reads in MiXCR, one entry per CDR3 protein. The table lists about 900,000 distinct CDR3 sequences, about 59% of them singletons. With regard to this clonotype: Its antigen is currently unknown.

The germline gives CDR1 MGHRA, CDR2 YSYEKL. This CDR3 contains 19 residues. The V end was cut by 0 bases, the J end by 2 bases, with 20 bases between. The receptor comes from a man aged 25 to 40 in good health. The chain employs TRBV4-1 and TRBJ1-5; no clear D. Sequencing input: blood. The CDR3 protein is CASSQDTSDPSGGNQPQHF. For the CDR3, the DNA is TGCGCCAGCAGCCAAGATACCTCGGACCCCAGCGGGGGCAATCAGCCCCAGCATTTT.